This entry is about one T cell receptor beta chain. The data derive from a study of T cell responses to AZD1222 COVID-19 vaccine. This table comes from immunoSEQ multiplex PCR, and its TCRdb copy is limited to in-frame clones, with some not included. The sample holds 77,000 or so clones, roughly 88% seen once. Looked up from germline, CDR1 is MNHEY and CDR2 is SVGAGI. V shed 6 bases, J shed 5 bases, and the junction held 2 bases outside the gene matches. The CDR3 runs to 12 residues. This rearrangement joins TRBV6-5 to TRBJ1-2; 8 bases are a match to TRBD1. The receptor was isolated from an adult in good health. The material sequenced was peripheral blood, taken on day 0 of AZD1222 vaccination. DNA for the CDR3: TGTGCCAGCAGCCGGACAGGGTATGGCTACACCTTC. As protein: CASSRTGYGYTF.